Shown below are 26 T cell receptor beta chains from a single sample sequenced in a study of read filtering for tumor transcriptome and immune sequencing. The library was built from roughly 400 ng RNA with molecular barcoded adaptors for alpha/delta and beta/gamma chains. Each CDR3 protein is one row after TCRdb ran MiXCR on the reads. The sample lists 40,000 or so distinct CDR3 sequences, 12% to 15% occurring once. What was sequenced was a population of CD138-negative cells sorted from bone marrow. These receptors were collected from a donor over 35 with multiple myeloma.

This clonotype was counted at least ten times. The chain carries TRBV7-9 and TRBJ2-7, with 7 bases lining up with TRBD1. This CDR3 contains 18 residues. Germline trimming cut 0 bases from V and 4 bases from J; bases unmatched to any gene: 15. Looked up from germline, CDR1 is SEHNR and CDR2 is FQNEAQ (reference sequence). The CDR3 DNA reads as TGTGCCAGCAGCTTAGCCACGGCCCCTAGACAGGGTATGTACGAGCAGTACTTC. The encoded protein is CASSLATAPRQGMYEQYF.

This clonotype was counted many times. The chain uses TRBV29-1 and TRBJ2-7, with D tentatively TRBD2 (6 bases). Germline CDR1 reads SQVTM; CDR2 reads ANQGSEA. CDR3 size: 15 residues. Trimming removed 2 bases from V and 0 bases from J, with 14 bases in between. The DNA of the CDR3 is TGCAGCGTTGAACTCGGGAGCCAGAGCTCCTACGAGCAGTACTTC. It encodes CSVELGSQSSYEQYF.

This clonotype has ten or more counts. CDR3 sequence reads: CASMRGGEIGELFF. In DNA, the CDR3 is TGTGCCAGCATGAGAGGGGGGGAGATCGGGGAGCTGTTTTTT. This chain uses TRBV6-5 with TRBJ2-2, with a tentative D call TRBD2 (7 bases). V lost 7 bases and J 7 bases, leaving 16 bases between the germline ends. The germline gives CDR1 MNHEY, CDR2 SVGAGI. The CDR3 sequence is 14 residues long.

This clonotype was counted many times. The chain combines TRBV5-1 with TRBJ2-5; maybe TRBD2 (6 bases). Germline-derived CDR1 and CDR2 are SGHRS and YFSETQ. Trimming left V 3 bases short and J 2 bases short, with 14 bases between. CDR3 length: 15 amino acids. CDR3 sequence reads: CASSYVWGVQETQYF. DNA of the CDR3: TGCGCCAGCAGCTATGTTTGGGGGGTACAAGAGACCCAGTACTTC.

The sample holds a few counts of this clonotype. The chain carries TRBV15 and TRBJ2-5, with D tentatively TRBD1 or TRBD2 (5 bases each). Germline-derived CDR1 and CDR2 are LNHNV and YYDKDF (reference sequence). The CDR3 runs 15 residues. V dropped 0 bases and J dropped 5 bases, with 13 bases sitting between them. The CDR3 nucleotides are TGTGCCACCAGCAGAGAGGGACGCCAAGGGGAGACCCAGTACTTC. Translating it yields CATSREGRQGETQYF.

This clonotype was seen ten or more times. The genes are TRBV20-1 and TRBJ1-1; D call uncertain. Trimming stripped 7 bases from V and 1 base from J, with 13 bases between. The CDR3 loop spans 13 amino acids. Germline V gene lookup returns CDR1 DFQATT and CDR2 SNEGSKA (reference sequence). Here the CDR3 DNA reads TGCAGTGTTCGGCGCGAGTCGAACACTGAAGCTTTCTTT. It codes for CSVRRESNTEAFF.

As concerns this clonotype: A far bigger clonotype differs at one base, so this is likely a read error. This sequence joins TRBV7-9 and TRBJ2-7; D is unclear. The CDR3 has 13 amino acids. Per the germline V gene, CDR1 is SEHNR and CDR2 is FQNEAQ (reference sequence). The CDR3: CASSLGRIDEQHF. The CDR3 DNA sequence: TGTGCCAGCAGCTTAGGCAGGATTGACGAGCAGCACTTC.

This clonotype came up many times. J is TRBJ2-1 and V is TRBV5-4; TRBD1 matches at 8 bases. J gave up 5 bases and V 0 bases, and 7 bases lay outside the gene matches. Germline CDR1 is SGHNT and CDR2 is YYREEE (reference sequence). The CDR3 length is 16 residues. The CDR3 region is CASSLAHRGLNNEQFF. DNA for the CDR3: TGTGCCAGCAGCTTGGCCCACAGGGGGTTGAACAATGAGCAGTTCTTC.

The chain couples TRBV5-1 to TRBJ2-3, with 9 bases lining up with TRBD1. The trim removed 3 bases at V and 3 bases at J, leaving 8 bases unmatched. CDR1 is SGHRS and CDR2 is YFSETQ in the germline V gene. This CDR3 region has 16 residues. Here the CDR3 reads CASSWEQGARTDTQYF. Written as DNA, the CDR3 is TGCGCCAGCAGCTGGGAACAGGGGGCTAGGACAGATACGCAGTATTTT. The full variable domain, in which reference TRBV5-1 and TRBJ2-3 provide the parts outside the CDR3, is KAGVTQTPRYLIKTRGQQVTLSCSPISGHRSVSWYQQTPGQGLQFLFEYFSETQRNKGNFPGRFSGRQFSNSRSEMNVSTLELGDSALYLCASSWEQGARTDTQYFGPGTRLTVL.

At least ten counts were recorded for this clonotype. The V call is TRBV29-1, the J call TRBJ2-7; the D gene is possibly TRBD2 (6 bases). V was clipped by 6 bases and J by 5 bases, with 11 bases between them. In germline, CDR1 is SQVTM, CDR2 ANQGSEA. The CDR3 is 11 amino acids. The DNA for the CDR3 is TGCAGCGTGGGGACGGGAGACGAGCAGTACTTC. It encodes CSVGTGDEQYF.

This clonotype was seen ten or more times. The chain is built from TRBV7-9 and TRBJ2-3; 7 nucleotides line up with TRBD1. This CDR3 contains 14 residues. The trim removed 11 bases at V and 4 bases at J, leaving 12 bases unmatched. The germline V gene encodes CDR1 SEHNR and CDR2 FQNEAQ (reference sequence). The CDR3 protein is CALPGDRDADTQYF. CDR3 DNA sequence: TGTGCCCTCCCGGGCGACAGGGATGCAGATACGCAGTATTTT.

Comment on this clonotype: One junction end disagrees with the germline gene, perhaps due to a read error. The J gene is TRBJ1-4, the V gene TRBV20-1; 8 nucleotides align to TRBD1. Germline values: CDR1 DFQATT, CDR2 SNEGSKA (reference sequence). The CDR3 length is 14 residues. The DNA of the CDR3 is TGCAGTGCTAGAGCCGGGACAGGAGGAGAAAAACGGTTTTTT. Amino acid sequence: CSARAGTGGEKRFF.

At least ten counts were recorded for this clonotype. The chain has TRBV29-1 and TRBJ2-7, with 16 bases matching TRBD2. The CDR3 loop spans 16 amino acids. The V and J ends lost 6 bases and 4 bases, in that order; junction bases with no gene match: 9. Germline CDR1 reads SQVTM; CDR2 reads ANQGSEA. The CDR3 spells CSVTGLAGGPGYEQYF. The DNA for the CDR3 is TGCAGCGTCACGGGACTAGCGGGGGGGCCGGGTTACGAGCAGTACTTC.

V and J are TRBV20-1 and TRBJ2-1; a weak D match, TRBD2 (6 bases). Between the trimmed V and J ends, which lost 6 bases and 0 bases, there was a span of 12 bases. Germline CDR1 DFQATT, CDR2 SNEGSKA (reference sequence). The CDR3 length is 14 residues. CDR3 coding DNA: TGCAGTGCCCGGGACTCCAGCTCCTACAATGAGCAGTTCTTC. It codes for CSARDSSSYNEQFF.

Comments on this clonotype: No conserved phenylalanine or tryptophan ends this CDR3, so it is likely a read error. This chain connects TRBV5-1 to TRBJ1-1; D unclear. The CDR3 runs to 14 residues. The germline V and J ends were trimmed by 4 bases and 3 bases, with 13 bases remaining between them. Germline V CDR1 and CDR2: SGHRS, YFSETQ. The CDR3 is CASSTRGEDTEAFL. In DNA form, the CDR3 reads TGCGCCAGCAGCACCCGGGGAGAGGACACTGAAGCTTTCCTT.

This clonotype was counted a few times. The final CDR3 position lacks the conserved phenylalanine or tryptophan, pointing to a likely read error. The rearrangement uses TRBV2 and TRBJ2-3; TRBD2 agrees at 11 bases. Germline V lookup: CDR1 SNHLY, CDR2 FYNNEI. With 6 bases clipped from V and 5 bases from J, the junction kept 7 bases outside the gene matches. The CDR3 has 15 residues. The CDR3 sequence: CASRETSGGGDTQYL. The CDR3 DNA reads as TGTGCCAGCAGGGAAACTAGCGGGGGAGGAGATACGCAGTATCTT.

This clonotype has just a few counts. This clone may be a read error of a much larger clone one base away. The chain recombines TRBV7-3 with TRBJ1-1; D not certain. The CDR3 is 13 residues long. The V end lost 1 base, the J end lost 6 bases, and 9 bases lay between the germline ends. Germline CDR1 is SGHTA and CDR2 is FQGTGA. The CDR3 is CASSLSLDSEAFF. CDR3 bases: TGTGCCAGCAGCTTAAGCCTGGACTCTGAAGCTTTCTTT.

The sample holds many counts of this clonotype. The V call is TRBV5-1, the J call TRBJ2-5; the match to TRBD2 covers 11 bases. CDR1 is SGHRS and CDR2 is YFSETQ in the germline V gene. V was pared by 1 base and J by 2 bases, with 4 bases of the junction left unmatched. This CDR3 spans 16 amino acids. CDR3 bases: TGCGCCAGCAGCTTGTGGCTAGCGGGGGGACAAGAGACCCAGTACTTC. Its translation: CASSLWLAGGQETQYF.

The genes are TRBV7-3 and TRBJ2-5; D possibly matches TRBD1 or TRBD2 (5 bases each). CDR1 SGHTA and CDR2 FQGTGA come from the germline V gene. Trimming removed 5 bases at V and 13 bases at J, with 20 bases between. The CDR3 is 13 amino acids. The CDR3 DNA follows: TGTGCCAGCAGCCGGGGCCCCTTTGCTCTCGGGTACTTC. Translating it yields CASSRGPFALGYF.

In this sample, this clonotype turned up many times. The genes are TRBV27 and TRBJ1-1, with D perhaps TRBD1 (5 bases). The germline V and J ends were trimmed by 7 bases and 1 base, with 16 bases remaining between them. This CDR3 comprises 15 residues. Germline lookup yields CDR1 MNHEY and CDR2 SMNVEV (reference sequence). In DNA form, the CDR3 reads TGTGCCAGCACCTCGGGGGGAGGCCCGAACACTGAAGCTTTCTTT. Its protein is CASTSGGGPNTEAFF.

This clonotype has just one count. Since the CDR3 does not end with the conserved phenylalanine or tryptophan, this likely comes from a read error. This chain connects TRBV20-1 to TRBJ1-1, with D hard to call. CDR1 is DFQATT and CDR2 is SNEGSKA in the germline V gene (reference sequence). CDR3 length: 13 amino acids. CDR3: CRGTGRLNTEAFV. CDR3 bases: TGCAGAGGAACCGGACGGTTGAACACTGAAGCTTTCGTT.

This clonotype was recorded at least ten times. The chain links TRBV12-3 or TRBV12-4 to TRBJ1-1; D not resolved. V shed 3 bases and J shed 8 bases, with 7 bases lying between them. The length of the CDR3 is 11 residues. The CDR3 loop is CASSFDEEAFF. As DNA, the CDR3 is TGTGCCAGCAGTTTTGACGAAGAAGCTTTCTTT.

This clonotype was counted at least ten times. The V call is TRBV4-2, the J call TRBJ2-7, with 7 bases that match TRBD2. The CDR3 has 13 amino acids. With 4 bases clipped from V and 2 bases from J, the junction kept 2 bases outside the gene matches. CDR1 LGHNA and CDR2 YNFKEQ come from the germline V gene. CDR3 coding DNA: TGTGCCAGCAGCCCCGGACTAGCCTACGAGCAGTACTTC. It codes for CASSPGLAYEQYF.

The gene calls are TRBV7-9 and TRBJ1-5; D possibly corresponds to TRBD1 (5 bases). V was cut by 6 bases and J by 2 bases, with 14 bases left in between. The CDR3 is 15 amino acids. CDR1 is SEHNR, CDR2 FQNEAQ, per germline (reference sequence). CDR3 loop: CASRFGAGGNQPQHF. As DNA, the CDR3 is TGTGCCAGCAGATTTGGGGCTGGGGGCAATCAGCCCCAGCATTTT.

On this clonotype itself: A much larger clone lies a single base off, so this may be a read error. The J gene is TRBJ1-2, the V gene TRBV7-6; D uncertain. The CDR3 consists of 13 residues. CDR1 SGHVS and CDR2 FNYEAQ come from the germline V gene. The CDR3 DNA reads as TGTGTTAGCAGCCCAATACCCTTCGATGGCTACACCTTC. As protein: CVSSPIPFDGYTF.

The rearrangement joins TRBV5-6 to TRBJ2-7; maybe TRBD2 (6 bases). The length of the CDR3 is 13 residues. The V gene's germline CDR1 is SGHDT and CDR2 YYEEEE. V was trimmed by 4 bases and J by 3 bases, leaving 11 bases between them. CDR3 bases: TGTGCCAGCAGCCATAGCGGATTCTACGAGCAGTACTTC. It yields the protein CASSHSGFYEQYF.